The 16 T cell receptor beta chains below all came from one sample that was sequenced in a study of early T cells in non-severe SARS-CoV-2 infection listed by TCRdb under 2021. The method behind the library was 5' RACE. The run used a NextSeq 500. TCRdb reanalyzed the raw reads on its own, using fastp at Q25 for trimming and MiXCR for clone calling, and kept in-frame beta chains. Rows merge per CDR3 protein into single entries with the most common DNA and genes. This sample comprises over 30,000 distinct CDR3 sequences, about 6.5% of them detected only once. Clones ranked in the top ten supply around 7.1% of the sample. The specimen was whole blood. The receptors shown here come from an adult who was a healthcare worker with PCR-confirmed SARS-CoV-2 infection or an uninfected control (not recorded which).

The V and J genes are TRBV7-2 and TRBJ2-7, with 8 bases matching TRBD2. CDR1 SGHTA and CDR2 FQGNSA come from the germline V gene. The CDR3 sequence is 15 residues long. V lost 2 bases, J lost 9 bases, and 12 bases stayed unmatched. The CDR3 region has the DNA TGTGCCAGCAGCTTAAGTCAACTAGCGGCCTCCGTGCAGTACTTC. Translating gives CASSLSQLAASVQYF.

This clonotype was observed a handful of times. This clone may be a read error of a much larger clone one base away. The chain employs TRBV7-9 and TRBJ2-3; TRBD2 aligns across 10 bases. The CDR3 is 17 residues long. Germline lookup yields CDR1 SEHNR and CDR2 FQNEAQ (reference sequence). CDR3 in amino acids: CANSSMLAGASTDTQYF. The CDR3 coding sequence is TGTGCCAACAGCTCGATGCTAGCGGGGGCCTCCACAGATACGCAGTATTTT. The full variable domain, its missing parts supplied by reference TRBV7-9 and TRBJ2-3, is DTGVSQNPRHKITKRGQNVTFRCDPISEHNRLYWYRQTLGQGPEFLTYFQNEAQLEKSRLLSDRFSAERPKGSFSTLEIQRTEQGDSAMYLCANSSMLAGASTDTQYFGPGTRLTVL.

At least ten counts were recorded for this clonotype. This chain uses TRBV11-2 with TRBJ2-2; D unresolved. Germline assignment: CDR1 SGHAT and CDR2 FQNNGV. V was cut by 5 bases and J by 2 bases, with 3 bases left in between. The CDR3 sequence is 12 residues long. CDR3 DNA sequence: TGTGCCAGCAGCCTTAACACCGGGGAGCTGTTTTTT. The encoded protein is CASSLNTGELFF. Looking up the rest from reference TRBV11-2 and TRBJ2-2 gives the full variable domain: EAGVAQSPRYKIIEKRQSVAFWCNPISGHATLYWYQQILGQGPKLLIQFQNNGVVDDSQLPKDRFSAERLKGVDSTLKIQPAKLEDSAVYLCASSLNTGELFFGEGSRLTVL.

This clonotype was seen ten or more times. The CDR3 DNA sequence: TGTGCCAGCAGCTTAGCGGGGGTCCCCTACGAGCAGTACTTC. Residues: CASSLAGVPYEQYF. This chain uses TRBV5-6 with TRBJ2-7; 8 bases are a match to TRBD2. Trimming cost V 2 bases and J 2 bases; bases outside gene matches: 3. Germline V lookup: CDR1 SGHDT, CDR2 YYEEEE. This CDR3 is 14 amino acids long. Based on the CDR3 plus reference TRBV5-6 and TRBJ2-7, the full variable domain is DAGVTQSPTHLIKTRGQQVTLRCSPKSGHDTVSWYQQALGQGPQFIFQYYEEEERQRGNFPDRFSGHQFPNYSSELNVNALLLGDSALYLCASSLAGVPYEQYFGPGTRLTVT.

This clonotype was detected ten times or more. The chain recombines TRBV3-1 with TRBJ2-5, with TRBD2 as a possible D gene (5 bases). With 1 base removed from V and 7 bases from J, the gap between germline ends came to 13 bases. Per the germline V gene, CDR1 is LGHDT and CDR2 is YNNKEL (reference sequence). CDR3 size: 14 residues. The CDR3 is CASSQVEGLGTQYF. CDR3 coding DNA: TGTGCCAGCAGCCAAGTCGAGGGCCTAGGGACCCAGTACTTC.

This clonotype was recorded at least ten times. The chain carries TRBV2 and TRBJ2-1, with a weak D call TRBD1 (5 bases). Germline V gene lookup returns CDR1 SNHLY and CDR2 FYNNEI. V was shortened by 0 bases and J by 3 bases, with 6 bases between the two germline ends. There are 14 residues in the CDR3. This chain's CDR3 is CASSEARDYNEQFF. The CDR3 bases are TGTGCCAGCAGTGAAGCCAGGGACTACAATGAGCAGTTCTTC.

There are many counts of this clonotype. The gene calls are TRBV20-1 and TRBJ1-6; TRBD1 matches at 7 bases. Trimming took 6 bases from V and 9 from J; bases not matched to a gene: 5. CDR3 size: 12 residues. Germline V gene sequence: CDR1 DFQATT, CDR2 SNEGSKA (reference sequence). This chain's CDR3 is CSAQGEASPLHF. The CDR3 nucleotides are TGCAGTGCCCAGGGGGAAGCTTCACCCCTCCACTTT.

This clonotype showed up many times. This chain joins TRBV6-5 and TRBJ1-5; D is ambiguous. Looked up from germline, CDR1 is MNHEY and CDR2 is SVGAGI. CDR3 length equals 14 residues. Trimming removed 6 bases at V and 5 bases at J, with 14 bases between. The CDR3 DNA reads TGTGCCAGCAGCAGACCGAGGACCCATCAGCCCCAGCATTTT. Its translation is CASSRPRTHQPQHF.

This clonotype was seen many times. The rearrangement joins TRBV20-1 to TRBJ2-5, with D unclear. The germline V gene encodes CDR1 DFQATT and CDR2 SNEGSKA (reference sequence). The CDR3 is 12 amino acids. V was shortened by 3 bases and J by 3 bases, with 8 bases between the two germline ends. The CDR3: CSASYPEETQYF. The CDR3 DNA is TGCAGTGCTAGTTATCCAGAAGAGACCCAGTACTTC.

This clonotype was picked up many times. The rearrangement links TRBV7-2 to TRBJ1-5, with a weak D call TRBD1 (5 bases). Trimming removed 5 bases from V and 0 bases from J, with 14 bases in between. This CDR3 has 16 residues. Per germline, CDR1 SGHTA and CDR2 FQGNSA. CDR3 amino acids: CASSPGGADSNQPQHF. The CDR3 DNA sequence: TGTGCCAGCAGCCCCGGCGGGGCCGATAGCAATCAGCCCCAGCATTTT.

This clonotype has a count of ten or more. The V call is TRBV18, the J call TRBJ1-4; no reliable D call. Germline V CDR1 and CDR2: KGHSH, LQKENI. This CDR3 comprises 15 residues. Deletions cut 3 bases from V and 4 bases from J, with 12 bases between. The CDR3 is CASSPRASYNEKLFF. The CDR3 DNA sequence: TGTGCCAGCTCACCGCGAGCGAGTTATAATGAAAAACTGTTTTTT.

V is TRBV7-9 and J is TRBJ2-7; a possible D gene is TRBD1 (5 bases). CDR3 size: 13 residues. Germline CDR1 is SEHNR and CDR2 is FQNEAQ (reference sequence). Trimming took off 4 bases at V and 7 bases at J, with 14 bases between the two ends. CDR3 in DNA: TGTGCCAGCAGCTCCCTCGGCGCAGGGGAGCAGTACTTC. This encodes CASSSLGAGEQYF.

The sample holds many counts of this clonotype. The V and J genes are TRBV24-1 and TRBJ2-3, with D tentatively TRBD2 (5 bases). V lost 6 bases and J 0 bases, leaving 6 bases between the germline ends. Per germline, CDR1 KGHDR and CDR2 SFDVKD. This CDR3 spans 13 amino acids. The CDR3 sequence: CATSRGSTDTQYF. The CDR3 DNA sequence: TGTGCCACCAGTCGAGGGAGCACAGATACGCAGTATTTT.

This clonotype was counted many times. CDR3 loop: CASGPSGRSTDTQYF. CDR3 nucleotides: TGTGCCAGCGGACCTAGCGGGCGTAGCACAGATACGCAGTATTTT. This chain uses TRBV7-2 with TRBJ2-3; 8 nucleotides align to TRBD2. This CDR3 is built from 15 residues. Per the germline V gene, CDR1 is SGHTA and CDR2 is FQGNSA. After removal of 8 bases from V and 0 bases from J, the junction contained 7 bases not matched to a gene.

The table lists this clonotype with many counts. As DNA, the CDR3 is TGTGCCAGCAGTGCCTCCCGGGGCTACGAGCAGTACTTC. Encoded protein: CASSASRGYEQYF. V and J are TRBV27 and TRBJ2-7; TRBD2 is a possible D gene (5 bases). Trimming left V 5 bases short and J 3 bases short, with 11 bases between. Germline CDR1 reads MNHEY; CDR2 reads SMNVEV (reference sequence). The CDR3 covers 13 residues.

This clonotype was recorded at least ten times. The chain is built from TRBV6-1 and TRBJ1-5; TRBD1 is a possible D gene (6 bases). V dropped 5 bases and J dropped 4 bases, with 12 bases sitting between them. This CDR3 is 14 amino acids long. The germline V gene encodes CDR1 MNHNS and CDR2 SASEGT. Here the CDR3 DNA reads TGTGCCAGCAGTTACAGGGCCGGGAATCAGCCCCAGCATTTT. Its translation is CASSYRAGNQPQHF.